This passage covers 14 T cell receptor beta chains from one sample sequenced in a study. A single record per CDR3 protein comes from TCRdb applying MiXCR to the RT-PCR reads. The repertoire holds more than 600,000 distinct CDR3 sequences, with over 12% as singletons. Input material: memory CD4+ T cells from blood. The receptors come from a female donor in good health, serving as a healthy control.

This clonotype was observed a few times. This sequence joins TRBV7-2 and TRBJ2-2; D is unresolved. CDR3 size: 19 residues. V was shortened by 5 bases and J by 2 bases, with 24 bases between the two germline ends. The germline gives CDR1 SGHTA, CDR2 FQGNSA. CDR3 amino acids: CASSPDKGFHPLNTGELFF. The CDR3 DNA sequence: TGTGCCAGCAGCCCTGACAAAGGCTTCCACCCTCTTAACACCGGGGAGCTGTTTTTT.

This clonotype was seen more than once but under ten times. The chain carries TRBV7-6 and TRBJ2-3, with 9 bases identical to TRBD2. J was trimmed by 3 bases and V by 0 bases; bases with no gene match: 4. CDR1 is SGHVS, CDR2 FNYEAQ, per germline. The CDR3 runs to 16 residues. CDR3: CASSLALTSGTDTQYF. As DNA, the CDR3 is TGTGCCAGCAGCTTAGCGCTCACTAGCGGGACAGATACGCAGTATTTT.

The chain joins TRBV18 to TRBJ1-2; the D is unclear. V lost 2 bases to trimming and J lost 10 bases, with 11 bases between them. Germline values: CDR1 KGHSH, CDR2 LQKENI. The CDR3 is 12 residues long. The CDR3 coding sequence is TGTGCCAGCTCACCATCCCGGAGTGACTACACCTTC. This gives the protein CASSPSRSDYTF.

The chain links TRBV7-3 to TRBJ2-1; 12 bases align to TRBD2. This CDR3 is 15 amino acids long. The V gene's germline CDR1 is SGHTA and CDR2 FQGTGA. J lost 9 bases, V lost 4 bases, and 7 bases had no gene match. The CDR3 DNA is TGTGCCAGCAGCTCGACTAGCGGGGGCCGCTTTGAGCAGTTCTTC. This gives the protein CASSSTSGGRFEQFF.

The chain recombines TRBV25-1 with TRBJ1-2; 10 bases are shared with TRBD1. The germline CDR1 and CDR2 sequences are MGHDK and SYGVNS. CDR3 length: 17 residues. With 2 bases clipped from V and 7 bases from J, the junction kept 13 bases outside the gene matches. The CDR3 DNA reads TGTGCCAGCAGTGAAGAGGGGGACAGGGGACGCATTTCTGGCTACACCTTC. It codes for CASSEEGDRGRISGYTF.

The chain recombines TRBV6-5 with TRBJ1-3, with 8 bases fitting TRBD1. J lost 0 bases, V lost 6 bases, and 13 bases had no gene match. CDR3 size: 18 residues. Germline values: CDR1 MNHEY, CDR2 SVGAGI. For the CDR3, the DNA is TGTGCCAGCAGCCGGCATATGGACAGGGCGATCTCTGGAAACACCATATATTTT. Its protein is CASSRHMDRAISGNTIYF.

This clonotype was detected ten times or more. V gene TRBV11-2 combines with J gene TRBJ2-1; weak D call: TRBD1 (5 bases). The germline V gene encodes CDR1 SGHAT and CDR2 FQNNGV. The CDR3 consists of 15 residues. Trimming shortened V by 0 bases and J by 8 bases, and 14 bases separated the two germline ends. In nucleotides, the CDR3 is TGTGCCAGCAGCTTAGACGCCAGGGTGAACGATGAGCAGTTCTTC. This encodes CASSLDARVNDEQFF.

V and J are TRBV10-3 and TRBJ2-3, with 10 bases identical to TRBD2. Trimming removed 5 bases from V and 0 bases from J; junction bases left unmatched: 5. Germline CDR1 ENHRY, CDR2 SYGVKD. The CDR3 is 16 residues long. The CDR3 sequence: CAISPVAGGSTDTQYF. The CDR3 DNA sequence: TGTGCCATCAGTCCTGTAGCGGGGGGAAGCACAGATACGCAGTATTTT.

The chain uses TRBV7-8 and TRBJ1-3; 11 nucleotides line up with TRBD1. The CDR3 has 15 residues. V shed 8 bases, J shed 4 bases, and the junction held 7 bases outside the gene matches. CDR1 is SGHVS and CDR2 is FQNEAQ in the germline V gene. CDR3: CASGMGTGGGNTIYF. Written as DNA, the CDR3 is TGTGCCAGCGGAATGGGGACAGGGGGGGGAAACACCATATATTTT.

The sample holds many counts of this clonotype. The chain couples TRBV7-2 to TRBJ2-5, with 9 bases that match TRBD1. CDR3 length equals 14 residues. Germline V gene sequence: CDR1 SGHTA, CDR2 FQGNSA. V trimming: 5 bases; J trimming: 6 bases; junction bases outside the gene matches: 7. The CDR3 coding sequence is TGTGCCAGCAGCGCGGGACAGGGAAGGAAGACCCAGTACTTC. Translated, it gives CASSAGQGRKTQYF.

This clonotype was seen a few times. The gene calls are TRBV7-9 and TRBJ2-1, with D tentatively TRBD1 (6 bases). V was clipped by 1 base and J by 15 bases, with 16 bases between them. The CDR3 length is 13 residues. From germline, CDR1 is SEHNR and CDR2 FQNEAQ (reference sequence). CDR3 sequence reads: CASSLGRGIVPFF. The CDR3 coding sequence is TGTGCCAGCAGCTTAGGTAGGGGGATCGTACCGTTCTTC.

The chain joins TRBV20-1 to TRBJ2-7; D gene ambiguous. Trimming shortened V by 6 bases and J by 4 bases, and 13 bases separated the two germline ends. The CDR3 covers 12 residues. Per the germline V gene, CDR1 is DFQATT and CDR2 is SNEGSKA (reference sequence). The CDR3 region is CSAEGLGYEQYF. The CDR3 DNA is TGCAGTGCGGAAGGGTTAGGTTACGAGCAGTACTTC.

The genes are TRBV20-1 and TRBJ2-3; TRBD1 aligns across 9 bases. The CDR3 length is 14 residues. J lost 2 bases, V lost 5 bases, and 5 bases had no gene match. CDR1 and CDR2 from the germline V gene are DFQATT and SNEGSKA (reference sequence). CDR3 coding DNA: TGCAGTGCTGTGGACAGGGGATACACAGATACGCAGTATTTT. Amino acids: CSAVDRGYTDTQYF.

Here the CDR3 DNA reads TGTGCCAGCAGCTTAGGTATGGGCGTGTACTTC. The encoded protein is CASSLGMGVYF. The rearrangement uses TRBV11-2 and TRBJ2-7; D not certain. Germline-derived CDR1 and CDR2 are SGHAT and FQNNGV. The CDR3 runs 11 residues. V was pared by 1 base and J by 12 bases, with 10 bases between.